Given below is one T cell receptor (beta chain) in context. Its antigen is as yet unknown. This entry belongs to a study of CD8 T cells in ankylosing spondylitis. This CDR3 spans 13 amino acids. Germline V gene sequence: CDR1 SEHNR, CDR2 FQNEAQ (reference sequence). With 2 bases removed from V and 5 bases from J, the gap between germline ends came to 9 bases. Each CDR3 protein is one row after TCRdb ran MiXCR on the 5' RACE reads. This sample has fewer than 400,000 distinct CDR3 sequences, with around 24% found just once. Study-wide points: CD8+ disease-linked clones were present at relatively low frequencies in blood. The study looked at matched synovial fluid samples from ankylosing spondylitis patients. Disease-linked clones were reported to be significantly enriched there. Typical of ankylosing spondylitis blood, it appeared, was a TCR beta motif of about eight highly homologous variants.

The TCR originated in a male donor with ankylosing spondylitis. Sequencing was carried out using blood, either unsorted or a sorted T cell fraction (not recorded which). The rearrangement links TRBV7-9 to TRBJ1-1; D is unresolved. In DNA form, the CDR3 reads TGTGCCAGCAGCTTACAAGTTCAGACTGAAGCTTTCTTT. Its protein is CASSLQVQTEAFF.